This T cell receptor (beta chain) is from a study of PD-1 blockade in classical Hodgkin lymphoma. The CDR3 spans 11 residues. V dropped 4 bases and J dropped 3 bases, with 3 bases sitting between them. CDR1 LNHDA and CDR2 SQIVND come from the germline V gene (reference sequence). Clones were sequenced by immunoSEQ multiplex PCR, and TCRdb holds only the in-frame ones, with some missing. The data hold around 40,000 clones, with about 77% observed a single time. All the patients suffered relapse after autologous stem cell transplantation, and brentuximab vedotin exposure differed. To note about this clone: Its specificity is unknown.

Study outcomes and limitations: Healthy donors were reported to have higher baseline TCR diversity than newly diagnosed patients. Exclusion covered patients beginning nivolumab under 1 year post-ASCT.

The chain joins TRBV19 to TRBJ2-5; D uncertain. The receptor was derived from a human donor with classical Hodgkin lymphoma. Sequenced material: peripheral blood mononuclear cells (PBMCs), taken at baseline. The CDR3: CASSREETQYF. In nucleotides, the CDR3 is TGTGCCAGTAGTAGGGAAGAGACCCAGTACTTC.